The 29 T cell receptor beta chains reported below all come from one sample, sequenced in a study of shared clonotypes between healthy human individuals. Only in-frame clones appear in the TCRdb table, and some are missing; sequencing was by immunoSEQ multiplex PCR. Of fewer than 550,000 clones in the sample, about 75% were seen once. The sequenced sample consisted of PBMCs. The receptors stem from a woman aged 40 to 50 in good health. Some clones in this sample may be carry-over from other donors' samples.

The V call is TRBV7-2, the J call TRBJ1-5; no firm D call. The CDR3 consists of 15 residues. Trimming stripped 1 base from V and 3 bases from J, with 10 bases between. Germline V gives CDR1 SGHTA, CDR2 FQGNSA. The CDR3 is CASSLGSNNNQPQHF. The CDR3 nucleotides read TGTGCCAGCAGCTTAGGCAGTAACAACAATCAGCCCCAGCATTTT.

The chain joins TRBV7-2 to TRBJ1-2, with a tentative D call TRBD1 (6 bases). Germline CDR1 reads SGHTA; CDR2 reads FQGNSA. The CDR3 is 14 residues long. The V gene lost 5 bases and the J gene lost 8 bases, with 18 bases spanning the gap. The CDR3 loop reads CASSPSRGGHGYTF. CDR3 sequence (DNA): TGTGCCAGCAGCCCATCCAGAGGGGGGCACGGCTACACCTTC.

This chain uses TRBV10-3 with TRBJ2-7, with 9 bases aligning to TRBD1. Per germline, CDR1 ENHRY and CDR2 SYGVKD. The CDR3 length is 15 residues. J gave up 2 bases and V 2 bases, and 4 bases lay outside the gene matches. The CDR3 DNA is TGTGCCATCAGTGAGCCCGGGACAGGGACCTACGAGCAGTACTTC. Protein: CAISEPGTGTYEQYF.

In this sample, this clone turned up a few times. This chain joins TRBV9 and TRBJ1-2, with 9 bases aligning to TRBD1. This CDR3 spans 14 amino acids. Germline CDR1 is SGDLS and CDR2 is YYNGEE. V lost 7 bases to trimming and J lost 2 bases; unmatched junction nucleotides: 6. In DNA, the CDR3 is TGTGCCAGCCAGACGGGACAGGGAAACTATGGCTACACCTTC. It specifies CASQTGQGNYGYTF.

V gene TRBV4-3 combines with J gene TRBJ2-2; D is possibly TRBD1 (7 bases). This CDR3 has 15 amino acids. V was pared by 4 bases and J by 6 bases, with 15 bases between. The germline V gene has CDR1 LGHNA and CDR2 YSLEER. The CDR3 region has the DNA TGCGCCAGCAGCCCCAGGGCCAGGGGGGCCGGGGAGCTGTTTTTT. It yields the protein CASSPRARGAGELFF.

The chain employs TRBV10-3 and TRBJ2-5; D not resolved. The CDR3 consists of 13 residues. Looked up from germline, CDR1 is ENHRY and CDR2 is SYGVKD. Between the trimmed V and J ends, which lost 2 bases and 5 bases, there was a span of 9 bases. The CDR3 sequence is CAISEAGWETQYF. The CDR3 DNA reads as TGTGCCATCAGTGAGGCAGGCTGGGAGACCCAGTACTTC.

The table lists this clone with a few counts. The chain couples TRBV27 to TRBJ2-3; D may be TRBD1 (5 bases). This CDR3 region has 15 residues. Germline CDR1 reads MNHEY; CDR2 reads SMNVEV (reference sequence). V was shortened by 6 bases and J by 0 bases, with 13 bases between the two germline ends. The chain's CDR3 is CASSQDRASTDTQYF. The CDR3 nucleotides are TGTGCCAGCAGCCAAGACAGAGCTAGCACAGATACGCAGTATTTT.

The rearrangement uses TRBV5-1 and TRBJ1-4; D is ambiguous. Germline values: CDR1 SGHRS, CDR2 YFSETQ. V was pared by 0 bases and J by 6 bases, with 12 bases between. This CDR3 region has 15 residues. This CDR3 is CASSLDGPHDEKLFF. For the CDR3, the DNA is TGCGCCAGCAGCTTGGACGGGCCCCACGATGAAAAACTGTTTTTT.

Of note for this clone: The sample carries other DNA sequences with the same CDR3. J is TRBJ1-2 and V is TRBV6-1, with 9 bases aligning to TRBD1. The V gene's germline CDR1 is MNHNS and CDR2 SASEGT. J gave up 4 bases and V 2 bases, and 8 bases lay outside the gene matches. The length of the CDR3 is 16 residues. The chain's CDR3 is CASSESVDRGFYGYTF. For the CDR3, the DNA is TGTGCCAGCAGTGAATCGGTGGACAGGGGATTCTATGGCTACACCTTC.

Comment on this clone: An end of the junction does not agree with germline; a read error may underlie this. The V and J genes are TRBV2 and TRBJ2-3; TRBD2 matches at 9 bases. The CDR3 extends over 11 amino acids. In germline, CDR1 is SNHLY, CDR2 FYNNEI. CDR3: CASREAGGPLF. The CDR3 bases are TGTGCCAGCAGGGAGGCGGGGGGGCCCCTTTTT.

This rearrangement joins TRBV6-1 to TRBJ2-7, with TRBD1 matching over 8 bases. This CDR3 spans 15 amino acids. Germline-derived CDR1 and CDR2 are MNHNS and SASEGT. The V gene end was trimmed by 1 base and the J gene end by 2 bases; junction bases not matched to a gene: 4. The CDR3 here is CASSEEDRAPYEQYF. The CDR3 DNA is TGTGCCAGCAGTGAAGAGGACAGGGCCCCCTACGAGCAGTACTTC.

As concerns this clone: A clone one base away is much larger, so this may be a read error. The genes are TRBV7-6 and TRBJ1-5; D gene unclear. Germline V CDR1 and CDR2: SGHVS, FNYEAQ. This CDR3 comprises 13 residues. V lost 2 bases and J 4 bases, leaving 6 bases between the germline ends. CDR3 nucleotide sequence: TGTGCCAGCAGCTTACGTGGGAATCAGCCCCAGCATTTT. It specifies CASSLRGNQPQHF.

J is TRBJ2-7 and V is TRBV5-4; D is perhaps TRBD1 (6 bases). V lost 2 bases and J lost 0, with 15 bases in between. Germline loops: CDR1 SGHNT, CDR2 YYREEE (reference sequence). This CDR3 is 16 amino acids long. CDR3 nucleotide sequence: TGTGCCAGCAGCTTACCGGGACAACAGAGCTCCTACGAGCAGTACTTC. This encodes CASSLPGQQSSYEQYF. Full variable domain (remainder filled in from reference TRBV5-4 and TRBJ2-7): ETGVTQSPTHLIKTRGQQVTLRCSSQSGHNTVSWYQQALGQGPQFIFQYYREEENGRGNFPPRFSGLQFPNYSSELNVNALELDDSALYLCASSLPGQQSSYEQYFGPGTRLTVT.

Only one count was recorded for this clone. The genes are TRBV19 and TRBJ2-5; D is possibly TRBD1 (7 bases). Trimming took 5 bases from V and 6 from J, leaving 13 bases between them. CDR1 and CDR2 (germline): LNHDA, SQIVND (reference sequence). The CDR3 contains 13 residues. This CDR3 reads CASSPGGLQTQYF. In DNA, the CDR3 is TGTGCCAGTAGTCCAGGGGGACTTCAGACCCAGTACTTC.

The chain recombines TRBV5-4 with TRBJ1-3; D remains ambiguous. The germline gives CDR1 SGHNT, CDR2 YYREEE (reference sequence). Trimming cost V 0 bases and J 3 bases, with 4 bases left between them. This CDR3 is built from 13 residues. The CDR3 region is CASSLGSGNTIYF. Here the CDR3 DNA reads TGTGCCAGCAGCTTGGGCAGTGGAAACACCATATATTTT.

The rearrangement uses TRBV30 and TRBJ2-7; 9 positions match TRBD1. The V and J ends lost 1 base and 8 bases, in that order; junction bases with no gene match: 6. The CDR3 covers 13 residues. Germline V lookup: CDR1 GTSNPN, CDR2 SVGIG (reference sequence). CDR3 residues: CAWSDGQGWKQYF. The CDR3 nucleotides are TGTGCCTGGAGTGACGGACAGGGGTGGAAGCAGTACTTC.

The rearrangement joins TRBV28 to TRBJ1-2, with D unclear. This CDR3 comprises 13 residues. Trimming shortened V by 3 bases and J by 4 bases, and 9 bases separated the two germline ends. The germline V gene has CDR1 MDHEN and CDR2 SYDVKM. Written as DNA, the CDR3 is TGTGCCAGCAGTTTGGCCAGAATCTATGGCTACACCTTC. Translating it yields CASSLARIYGYTF.

The rearrangement uses TRBV4-1 and TRBJ2-1; a possible D gene is TRBD1 (5 bases). The CDR3 is 18 amino acids. Per the germline V gene, CDR1 is MGHRA and CDR2 is YSYEKL. Trimming removed 1 base at V and 0 bases at J, with 16 bases between. This CDR3 is CASSQVFRTRSSYNEQFF. The CDR3 nucleotides are TGCGCCAGCAGCCAAGTCTTCAGGACACGAAGCTCCTACAATGAGCAGTTCTTC.

The V gene is TRBV5-1, the J gene TRBJ2-1, with a tentative D call TRBD1 (6 bases). Germline V gene sequence: CDR1 SGHRS, CDR2 YFSETQ. The CDR3 is made up of 15 amino acids. Trimming took 5 bases from V and 7 from J, leaving 19 bases between them. The CDR3 region is CASRQGPRSQNEQFF. The CDR3 nucleotides are TGCGCCAGCAGACAGGGCCCCAGGTCCCAAAATGAGCAGTTCTTC.

Only a few counts were recorded for this clone. V gene TRBV27 combines with J gene TRBJ1-2; no reliable D call. Germline assignment: CDR1 MNHEY and CDR2 SMNVEV (reference sequence). This CDR3 spans 12 amino acids. V lost 5 bases, J lost 3 bases, and 7 bases lay in between. The CDR3 loop reads CASSDGYYGYTF. CDR3 nucleotide sequence: TGTGCCAGCAGTGATGGTTACTATGGCTACACCTTC.

The V and J genes are TRBV7-3 and TRBJ2-3; possibly TRBD1 for D (5 bases). The CDR3 runs 13 residues. The germline V gene encodes CDR1 SGHTA and CDR2 FQGTGA. V was shortened by 4 bases and J by 4 bases, with 9 bases between the two germline ends. CDR3 loop: CASSSTEPDTQYF. CDR3 bases: TGTGCCAGCAGCTCGACAGAACCAGATACGCAGTATTTT.

This chain connects TRBV7-8 to TRBJ1-1, with D perhaps matching TRBD1 (5 bases). With 1 base removed from V and 3 bases from J, the gap between germline ends came to 15 bases. CDR3 length: 16 amino acids. Looked up from germline, CDR1 is SGHVS and CDR2 is FQNEAQ. CDR3 sequence reads: CASSLGASGRDTEAFF. The DNA of the CDR3 is TGTGCCAGCAGCTTAGGTGCTTCGGGGCGCGACACTGAAGCTTTCTTT.

This clone turned up a few times. The rearrangement joins TRBV7-2 to TRBJ2-7; D is possibly TRBD1 or TRBD2 (5 bases each). Deletions cut 5 bases from V and 7 bases from J, with 21 bases between. This CDR3 has 15 amino acids. The germline V gene has CDR1 SGHTA and CDR2 FQGNSA. CDR3 DNA sequence: TGTGCCAGCAGCCCGGGGACGGACGGGGCGTGGGAGCAGTACTTC. Translating it yields CASSPGTDGAWEQYF.

The V call is TRBV6-4, the J call TRBJ2-3, with 7 bases aligning to TRBD1. CDR3 length equals 16 residues. Germline CDR1 reads MRHNA; CDR2 reads SNTAGT. V shed 0 bases and J 3 bases; nucleotides not matched to a gene: 6. The CDR3 loop reads CASSDSSRGTTDTQYF. CDR3 DNA: TGTGCCAGCAGTGACTCGAGCAGGGGGACGACAGATACGCAGTATTTT.

V and J are TRBV6-1 and TRBJ1-5; D is unclear. V dropped 5 bases and J dropped 0 bases, with 8 bases sitting between them. The CDR3 has 14 residues. Germline values: CDR1 MNHNS, CDR2 SASEGT. The CDR3 nucleotides are TGTGCCAGCAGTAGGGCAGATAGCAATCAGCCCCAGCATTTT. Translating gives CASSRADSNQPQHF.

V and J are TRBV18 and TRBJ1-2; no reliable D call. Trimming shortened V by 6 bases and J by 0 bases, and 14 bases separated the two germline ends. The CDR3 sequence is 15 residues long. CDR1 and CDR2 (germline): KGHSH, LQKENI. CDR3 loop: CASSPDRLTNYGYTF. The CDR3 bases are TGTGCCAGCTCCCCGGACCGGCTCACTAACTATGGCTACACCTTC.

The chain recombines TRBV5-1 with TRBJ2-7; D may match TRBD1 or TRBD2 (5 bases each). The CDR3 consists of 15 residues. Germline V gene data show CDR1 as SGHRS and CDR2 as YFSETQ. Trimming took 2 bases from V and 5 from J, leaving 17 bases between them. In DNA form, the CDR3 reads TGCGCCAGCAGCTTAACGCAGGGAGCGATAAACGAGCAGTACTTC. It yields the protein CASSLTQGAINEQYF. The whole variable domain, remainder taken from reference TRBV5-1 and TRBJ2-7, is KAGVTQTPRYLIKTRGQQVTLSCSPISGHRSVSWYQQTPGQGLQFLFEYFSETQRNKGNFPGRFSGRQFSNSRSEMNVSTLELGDSALYLCASSLTQGAINEQYFGPGTRLTVT.

This clone was detected once. The chain couples TRBV18 to TRBJ2-5, with 7 nucleotides matching TRBD2. J gave up 5 bases and V 2 bases, and 5 bases lay outside the gene matches. The length of the CDR3 is 14 residues. From germline, CDR1 is KGHSH and CDR2 LQKENI. DNA for the CDR3: TGTGCCAGCTCACCATCCTGGGGAGGGGAGACCCAGTACTTC. Its protein product is CASSPSWGGETQYF.

The rearrangement joins TRBV5-1 to TRBJ2-5, with 8 bases fitting TRBD2. In germline, CDR1 is SGHRS, CDR2 YFSETQ. The junction had 4 bases not matched to a gene; V was cut back by 4 bases and J by 11 bases. CDR3 length: 11 residues. CDR3: CASSAAGEQYF. The CDR3 DNA reads TGCGCCAGCAGCGCAGCGGGGGAGCAGTACTTC. Combining the CDR3 with reference TRBV5-1 and TRBJ2-5 gives the whole variable domain KAGVTQTPRYLIKTRGQQVTLSCSPISGHRSVSWYQQTPGQGLQFLFEYFSETQRNKGNFPGRFSGRQFSNSRSEMNVSTLELGDSALYLCASSAAGEQYFGPGTRLLVL.